The rows below give T cell receptor beta chains drawn from one sample of a study of blood T cells in healthy people across ages. TCRdb independently ran MiXCR on the 5' RACE reads; one entry per CDR3 protein. The sample carries 1.5 million to 2 million distinct CDR3 sequences, roughly 27% recorded once. Source material: blood. The receptors derive from a woman in her 30s in good health. Each CDR3 is given with its conserved first and last residue. The order of the fields is CDR3 protein, CDR3 DNA, clone size, CDR3 length, D gene, V gene, J gene. A D gene is named only where the DNA matches it firmly. Clone size is stated in some rows and not others, as once, few, many or a class when expanded.

CDR3 protein: CASSLSGTGQHQPQHF; CDR3 DNA: TGTGCCAGCAGTTTATCCGGGACAGGGCAACATCAGCCCCAGCATTTT; clone size: once; CDR3 length: 16; D gene: TRBD1; V gene: TRBV27; J gene: TRBJ1-5
CDR3 protein: CASSEGPGTNYGYTF; CDR3 DNA: TGTGCCAGCAGTGAAGGACCGGGAACCAACTATGGCTACACCTTC; clone size: -; CDR3 length: 15; D gene: -; V gene: TRBV6-1; J gene: TRBJ1-2
CDR3 protein: CASSLGVSRQGITYEQYF; CDR3 DNA: TGTGCCAGCAGCTTAGGCGTGTCTAGGCAAGGGATCACCTACGAGCAGTACTTC; clone size: few; CDR3 length: 18; D gene: -; V gene: TRBV7-8; J gene: TRBJ2-7
CDR3 protein: CAISLDREGQETQYF; CDR3 DNA: TGTGCCATCAGCCTCGACAGGGAGGGACAAGAGACCCAGTACTTC; clone size: -; CDR3 length: 15; D gene: -; V gene: TRBV10-3; J gene: TRBJ2-5
CDR3 protein: CASGYASSSGYSTDTQYF; CDR3 DNA: TGTGCCAGCGGTTACGCCTCCTCTAGCGGGTATAGCACAGATACGCAGTATTTT; clone size: -; CDR3 length: 18; D gene: TRBD2; V gene: TRBV6-5; J gene: TRBJ2-3
CDR3 protein: CASSPLGGGADTQYF; CDR3 DNA: TGTGCCAGCAGCCCCCTGGGCGGGGGGGCAGATACGCAGTATTTT; clone size: -; CDR3 length: 15; D gene: TRBD2; V gene: TRBV7-3; J gene: TRBJ2-3
CDR3 protein: CASSLAGDSLLQETQYF; CDR3 DNA: TGTGCCAGCAGCTTAGCGGGGGACAGCCTCCTCCAAGAGACCCAGTACTTC; clone size: once; CDR3 length: 17; D gene: TRBD1; V gene: TRBV7-2; J gene: TRBJ2-5
CDR3 protein: CSVRSLSGESYEQYF; CDR3 DNA: TGCAGTGTAAGGTCCCTTTCGGGAGAATCCTACGAGCAGTACTTC; clone size: -; CDR3 length: 15; D gene: -; V gene: TRBV20-1; J gene: TRBJ2-7
CDR3 protein: CSVEDLGLPYEQYF; CDR3 DNA: TGCAGCGTTGAAGACCTTGGACTGCCCTACGAGCAGTACTTC; clone size: many; CDR3 length: 14; D gene: -; V gene: TRBV29-1; J gene: TRBJ2-7
CDR3 protein: CASSDEGTGRGFEQYF; CDR3 DNA: TGTGCCAGCAGTGATGAGGGGACAGGGCGGGGGTTCGAGCAGTACTTC; clone size: -; CDR3 length: 16; D gene: TRBD1; V gene: TRBV25-1; J gene: TRBJ2-7
CDR3 protein: CAIRGGGETQYF; CDR3 DNA: TGTGCCATCCGTGGCGGGGGGGAGACCCAGTACTTC; clone size: many; CDR3 length: 12; D gene: TRBD2; V gene: TRBV10-3; J gene: TRBJ2-5
CDR3 protein: CASSWGGLEQYF; CDR3 DNA: TGTGCCAGCAGCTGGGGGGGCCTCGAGCAGTACTTC; clone size: few; CDR3 length: 12; D gene: -; V gene: TRBV5-6; J gene: TRBJ2-7
CDR3 protein: CASSLGRVGTQYF; CDR3 DNA: TGTGCCAGCAGTTTAGGGAGGGTTGGGACCCAGTACTTC; clone size: many; CDR3 length: 13; D gene: -; V gene: TRBV12-3/TRBV12-4; J gene: TRBJ2-5
CDR3 protein: CASSLARGGQSYNEQFF; CDR3 DNA: TGCGCCAGCAGCTTGGCCAGGGGGGGGCAGTCCTACAATGAGCAGTTCTTC; clone size: few; CDR3 length: 17; D gene: -; V gene: TRBV5-1; J gene: TRBJ2-1
CDR3 protein: CSALNPASYNEQFF; CDR3 DNA: TGCAGTGCCCTGAACCCCGCTTCGTACAATGAGCAGTTCTTC; clone size: -; CDR3 length: 14; D gene: -; V gene: TRBV20-1; J gene: TRBJ2-1
CDR3 protein: CASSPLNTGELFF; CDR3 DNA: TGTGCCAGCAGCCCCTTGAACACCGGGGAGCTGTTTTTT; clone size: many; CDR3 length: 13; D gene: -; V gene: TRBV18; J gene: TRBJ2-2
CDR3 protein: CATSREDRDGSPLHF; CDR3 DNA: TGTGCCACCAGCAGAGAGGACAGGGACGGCTCACCCCTCCACTTT; clone size: few; CDR3 length: 15; D gene: TRBD1; V gene: TRBV15; J gene: TRBJ1-6
CDR3 protein: CASSSQGRNTGELFF; CDR3 DNA: TGTGCCAGCAGTTCCCAGGGCCGCAACACCGGGGAGCTGTTTTTT; clone size: -; CDR3 length: 15; D gene: -; V gene: TRBV27; J gene: TRBJ2-2
CDR3 protein: CASSLSAWEVGANVLTF; CDR3 DNA: TGTGCCAGCAGTCTTTCGGCGTGGGAGGTCGGGGCCAACGTCCTGACTTTC; clone size: -; CDR3 length: 17; D gene: -; V gene: TRBV27; J gene: TRBJ2-6
CDR3 protein: CASSFSPSSYEQYF; CDR3 DNA: TGTGCCAGCAGTTTTAGTCCTAGCTCCTACGAGCAGTACTTC; clone size: -; CDR3 length: 14; D gene: -; V gene: TRBV28; J gene: TRBJ2-7
CDR3 protein: CASILGGLPTNEKLFF; CDR3 DNA: TGTGCCAGCATCCTGGGGGGGTTGCCAACTAATGAAAAACTGTTTTTT; clone size: -; CDR3 length: 16; D gene: -; V gene: TRBV2; J gene: TRBJ1-4
CDR3 protein: CASSEAGQVGYEQYF; CDR3 DNA: TGTGCCAGCAGTGAAGCGGGGCAGGTCGGCTACGAGCAGTACTTC; clone size: -; CDR3 length: 15; D gene: -; V gene: TRBV6-1; J gene: TRBJ2-7
CDR3 protein: CASSLGVSPGGTDTQYF; CDR3 DNA: TGTGCCAGCAGCTTAGGGGTCTCACCCGGGGGGACAGATACGCAGTATTTT; clone size: many; CDR3 length: 17; D gene: TRBD2; V gene: TRBV7-2; J gene: TRBJ2-3
CDR3 protein: CASSLPRQGGGYTF; CDR3 DNA: TGCGCCAGCAGCTTACCCCGACAGGGGGGTGGCTACACCTTC; clone size: -; CDR3 length: 14; D gene: TRBD1; V gene: TRBV5-1; J gene: TRBJ1-2
CDR3 protein: CASSPDGGGNTDTQYF; CDR3 DNA: TGCGCCAGCAGCCCCGATGGCGGGGGCAACACAGATACGCAGTATTTT; clone size: -; CDR3 length: 16; D gene: -; V gene: TRBV4-1; J gene: TRBJ2-3
CDR3 protein: CASSPLPSTGDTEAFF; CDR3 DNA: TGCGCCAGCAGCCCGCTACCATCTACAGGGGACACTGAAGCTTTCTTT; clone size: few; CDR3 length: 16; D gene: TRBD1; V gene: TRBV5-1; J gene: TRBJ1-1
CDR3 protein: CATGTLAGHYNEQFF; CDR3 DNA: TGTGCCACCGGTACTCTAGCGGGACACTACAATGAGCAGTTCTTC; clone size: few; CDR3 length: 15; D gene: TRBD2; V gene: TRBV15; J gene: TRBJ2-1
CDR3 protein: CASSSPGLAGLSTQYF; CDR3 DNA: TGTGCCAGCAGTTCTCCGGGACTAGCGGGACTATCCACGCAGTATTTT; clone size: -; CDR3 length: 16; D gene: TRBD2; V gene: TRBV12-3/TRBV12-4; J gene: TRBJ2-3
CDR3 protein: CASSNKGGDYGYTF; CDR3 DNA: TGTGCCAGCAGTAACAAGGGGGGAGACTATGGCTACACCTTC; clone size: -; CDR3 length: 14; D gene: -; V gene: TRBV6-5; J gene: TRBJ1-2
CDR3 protein: CSARSSPVGGTPSYNEQFF; CDR3 DNA: TGCAGTGCTCGTTCCTCTCCGGTTGGCGGGACCCCATCCTACAATGAGCAGTTCTTC; clone size: -; CDR3 length: 19; D gene: -; V gene: TRBV20-1; J gene: TRBJ2-1
CDR3 protein: CSVFYNEQFF; CDR3 DNA: TGCAGCGTTTTTTACAATGAGCAGTTCTTC; clone size: many; CDR3 length: 10; D gene: -; V gene: TRBV29-1; J gene: TRBJ2-1
CDR3 protein: CATSDANTEAFF; CDR3 DNA: TGTGCCACCAGTGATGCAAACACTGAAGCTTTCTTT; clone size: -; CDR3 length: 12; D gene: -; V gene: TRBV24-1; J gene: TRBJ1-1
CDR3 protein: CATSDCLEPHTYEQFF; CDR3 DNA: TGTGCCACCAGTGATTGTTTGGAGCCCCATACCTACGAGCAGTTCTTC; clone size: -; CDR3 length: 16; D gene: -; V gene: TRBV24-1; J gene: TRBJ2-1
CDR3 protein: CASSPAGVIQETQYF; CDR3 DNA: TGTGCCAGCAGCCCGGCCGGGGTTATCCAAGAGACCCAGTACTTC; clone size: -; CDR3 length: 15; D gene: -; V gene: TRBV7-2; J gene: TRBJ2-5
CDR3 protein: CASANLYEQYF; CDR3 DNA: TGTGCCAGCGCGAATCTCTACGAGCAGTACTTC; clone size: -; CDR3 length: 11; D gene: -; V gene: TRBV12-3/TRBV12-4; J gene: TRBJ2-7
CDR3 protein: CASKRVGLKLNYGYTF; CDR3 DNA: TGTGCCAGCAAGCGTGTCGGATTGAAATTAAACTATGGCTACACCTTC; clone size: -; CDR3 length: 16; D gene: -; V gene: TRBV6-5; J gene: TRBJ1-2
CDR3 protein: CASGSELAGGFDTDTQYF; CDR3 DNA: TGTGCTAGTGGTTCCGAACTAGCGGGAGGTTTCGACACAGATACGCAGTATTTT; clone size: few; CDR3 length: 18; D gene: TRBD2; V gene: TRBV12-5; J gene: TRBJ2-3
CDR3 protein: CAIRGRAVEKRFF; CDR3 DNA: TGTGCCATCAGAGGGAGGGCAGTTGAAAAACGGTTTTTT; clone size: -; CDR3 length: 13; D gene: -; V gene: TRBV10-3; J gene: TRBJ1-4
CDR3 protein: CASSDRESQPQHF; CDR3 DNA: TGTGCCAGCAGTGACAGGGAAAGTCAGCCCCAGCATTTT; clone size: many; CDR3 length: 13; D gene: TRBD1; V gene: TRBV12-3/TRBV12-4; J gene: TRBJ1-5
CDR3 protein: CASSRGPKDEQYF; CDR3 DNA: TGTGCCAGCAGCAGAGGGCCGAAGGACGAGCAGTACTTC; clone size: few; CDR3 length: 13; D gene: -; V gene: TRBV7-9; J gene: TRBJ2-7
CDR3 protein: CSARDGEGGGQETQFF; CDR3 DNA: TGCAGTGCTAGAGATGGAGAAGGGGGGGGGCAAGAGACCCAGTTCTTC; clone size: -; CDR3 length: 16; D gene: -; V gene: TRBV20-1; J gene: TRBJ2-1
CDR3 protein: CASGGEYNSPLHF; CDR3 DNA: TGTGCCAGCGGCGGGGAATATAATTCACCCCTCCACTTT; clone size: few; CDR3 length: 13; D gene: -; V gene: TRBV6-5; J gene: TRBJ1-6